One and the same sample provided the 4 T cell receptor delta chains below, sequenced in a study of gamma-delta chains in newborns, infants, children. TCRdb re-analyzed the reads via CATT. The repertoire consists of about 6,100 delta-chain clones, with about 1.9% occurring once and the leading ten covering 10% to 15%. Sequencing was carried out using blood. The receptors stem from a child who was a newborn, infant or young child, either healthy, febrile or measles-vaccinated (not recorded which).

In the case of this clone: A read error may be the cause here, since a much bigger clone is one base away. Different DNA sequences within this sample yield the same CDR3. The chain couples TRDV2 to TRDJ3; 9 nucleotides line up with TRDD3. Germline CDR1 GEAIGNYY, CDR2 EKD. There are 22 residues in the CDR3. The CDR3 loop reads CACDTRTLGDLFVPWDTRQMFF. Written as DNA, the CDR3 is TGTGCCTGTGACACCAGGACTCTGGGGGATTTATTCGTCCCCTGGGACACCCGACAGATGTTCTTC.

Details on this clone: It may be a read error: a sequence one base away is much more abundant. The genes are TRDV3 and TRDJ1; no clear D gene. CDR3 length equals 12 residues. Germline values: CDR1 TVYSNPD, CDR2 GDNSRS (reference sequence). Here the CDR3 reads CAASEVADNLIF. For the CDR3, the DNA is TGTGCCGCATCCGAGGTCGCCGATAACCTCATCTTT. The variable domain in full, with the rest retrieved from reference TRDV3 and TRDJ1, is CDKVTQSSPDQTVASGSEVVLLCTYDTVYSNPDLFWYRIRPDYSFQFVFYGDNSRSEGADFTQGRFSVKHILTQKAFHLVISPVRTEDSATYYCAASEVADNLIFGKGTRVTVEP.

Concerning this clone itself: One base away lies a much larger clone, so this may be a sequencing read error. Other DNA variants within this sample encode the same CDR3. The chain uses TRDV2 and TRDJ3; 7 positions agree with TRDD3. Germline trimming cut 1 base from V and 0 bases from J; bases unmatched to any gene: 8. In germline, CDR1 is GEAIGNYY, CDR2 EKD. The CDR3 runs 19 residues. The CDR3 nucleotides are TGTGCCTGTGACACGCTGGGGGTCCCGAGCTCCTGGGACACCCGACAGATGTTTTTC. This codes for CACDTLGVPSSWDTRQMFF.

There are a few counts of this clone. Only one base separates this from a far larger clonotype, so it likely reflects a read error. The rearrangement uses TRDV2 and TRDJ3; the match to TRDD3 covers 12 bases. CDR3 length: 17 amino acids. The V gene's germline CDR1 is GEAIGNYY and CDR2 EKD. The CDR3 DNA follows: TGTGCCTGTGACCTACTGGGGGATACCTGGGGCACCCGACAGATGTTTTTC. Residues: CACDLLGDTWGTRQMFF.